The clone carrying this T cell receptor beta chain appeared a single time. Being one base from a much bigger clone, this may be a read error. The source of the sample is a study of breast tumors, draining lymph nodes, adjacent tissues. Axillary draining lymph nodes of breast cancer patients supplied the node samples. TCRdb reprocessed the multiplex PCR reads with MiXCR, giving one entry per CDR3 protein. The sample includes 100,000 to 150,000 distinct CDR3 sequences, about 20% of them seen just once. The CDR3 is 14 amino acids. V lost 8 bases, J lost 5 bases, and 6 bases stayed unmatched. Germline CDR1 is LNHDA and CDR2 is SQIVND (reference sequence).

Sequenced input: axillary lymph node tissue. The clonotype comes from a female donor with breast cancer. Some clones in this sample may be carry-over from other donors' samples. The chain recombines TRBV19 with TRBJ2-5; the match to TRBD2 covers 12 bases. CDR3 in DNA: TGTGCCAGTGGACTAGCGGGGAGTATGGAGACCCAGTACTTC. Translation: CASGLAGSMETQYF.